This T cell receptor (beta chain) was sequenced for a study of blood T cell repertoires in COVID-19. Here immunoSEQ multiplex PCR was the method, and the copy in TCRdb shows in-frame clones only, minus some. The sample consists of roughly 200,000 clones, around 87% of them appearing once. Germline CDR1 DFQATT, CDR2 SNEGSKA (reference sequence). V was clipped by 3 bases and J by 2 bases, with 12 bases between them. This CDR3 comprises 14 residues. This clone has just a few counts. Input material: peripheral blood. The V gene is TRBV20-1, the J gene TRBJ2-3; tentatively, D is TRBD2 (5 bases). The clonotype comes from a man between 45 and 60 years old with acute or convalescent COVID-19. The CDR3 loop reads CSASNSGFTDTQYF. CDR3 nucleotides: TGCAGTGCTAGTAATTCGGGGTTCACAGATACGCAGTATTTT.